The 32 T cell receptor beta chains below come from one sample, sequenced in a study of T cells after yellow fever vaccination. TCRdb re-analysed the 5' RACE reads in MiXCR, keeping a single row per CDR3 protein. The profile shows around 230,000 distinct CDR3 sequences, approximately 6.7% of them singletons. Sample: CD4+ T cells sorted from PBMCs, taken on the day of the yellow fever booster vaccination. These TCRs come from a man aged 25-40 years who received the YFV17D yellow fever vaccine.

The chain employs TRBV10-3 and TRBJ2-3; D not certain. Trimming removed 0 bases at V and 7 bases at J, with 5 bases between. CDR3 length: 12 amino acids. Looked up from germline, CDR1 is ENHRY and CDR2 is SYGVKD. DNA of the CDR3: TGTGCCATCAGTGAGTCTTGGAATACGCAGTATTTT. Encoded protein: CAISESWNTQYF.

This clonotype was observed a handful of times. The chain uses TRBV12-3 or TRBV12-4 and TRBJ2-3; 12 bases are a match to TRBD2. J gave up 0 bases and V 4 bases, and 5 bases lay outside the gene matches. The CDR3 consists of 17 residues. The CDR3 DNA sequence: TGTGCCAGCAGTTCCAGGACTAGCGGGAAAAGCACAGATACGCAGTATTTT. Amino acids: CASSSRTSGKSTDTQYF.

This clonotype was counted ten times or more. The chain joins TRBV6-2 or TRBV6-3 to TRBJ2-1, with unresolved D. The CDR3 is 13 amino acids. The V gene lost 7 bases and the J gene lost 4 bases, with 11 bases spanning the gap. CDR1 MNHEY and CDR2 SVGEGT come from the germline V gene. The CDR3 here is CASTSGYYNEQFF. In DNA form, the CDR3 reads TGTGCCAGCACCTCCGGCTATTACAATGAGCAGTTCTTC.

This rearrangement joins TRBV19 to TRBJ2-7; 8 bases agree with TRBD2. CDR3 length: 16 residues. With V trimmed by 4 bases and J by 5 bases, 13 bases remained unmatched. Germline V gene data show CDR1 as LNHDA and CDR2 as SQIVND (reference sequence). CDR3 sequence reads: CASSTKWSGSSHEQYF. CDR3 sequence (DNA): TGTGCCAGTAGTACCAAGTGGAGCGGGAGTAGCCACGAGCAGTACTTC.

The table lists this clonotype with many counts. Written as DNA, the CDR3 is TGTGCCAGCAGCCAAAATACGGGACTAGCGCAGGAGACCCAGTACTTC. Translated, it gives CASSQNTGLAQETQYF. This rearrangement joins TRBV7-2 to TRBJ2-5; TRBD2 aligns across 10 bases. The length of the CDR3 is 16 residues. Germline CDR1 reads SGHTA; CDR2 reads FQGNSA. The V and J ends lost 5 bases and 5 bases, in that order; junction bases with no gene match: 11.

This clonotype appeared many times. As DNA, the CDR3 is TGCGCCAGCAGCCCTCAGGGGGCGCAGAGTTCCGGGGAGCTGTTTTTT. This gives the protein CASSPQGAQSSGELFF. The genes are TRBV5-1 and TRBJ2-2; 8 nucleotides match TRBD1. CDR1 and CDR2 from the germline V gene are SGHRS and YFSETQ. The ends lost 4 bases at V and 6 bases at J; junction bases unmatched: 11. This CDR3 has 16 residues.

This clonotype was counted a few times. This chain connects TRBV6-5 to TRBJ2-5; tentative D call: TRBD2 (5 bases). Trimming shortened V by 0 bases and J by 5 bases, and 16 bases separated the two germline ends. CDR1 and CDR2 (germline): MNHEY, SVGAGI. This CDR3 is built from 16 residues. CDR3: CASSYSVLVGAETQYF. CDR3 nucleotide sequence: TGTGCCAGCAGTTACTCGGTTTTAGTGGGAGCGGAGACCCAGTACTTC.

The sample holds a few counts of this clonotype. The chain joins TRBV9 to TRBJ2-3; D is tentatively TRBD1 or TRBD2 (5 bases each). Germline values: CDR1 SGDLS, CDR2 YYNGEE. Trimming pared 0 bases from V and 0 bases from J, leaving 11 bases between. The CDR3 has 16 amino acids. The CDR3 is CASSVAPRESTDTQYF. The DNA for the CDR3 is TGTGCCAGCAGCGTAGCGCCCAGGGAGAGCACAGATACGCAGTATTTT.

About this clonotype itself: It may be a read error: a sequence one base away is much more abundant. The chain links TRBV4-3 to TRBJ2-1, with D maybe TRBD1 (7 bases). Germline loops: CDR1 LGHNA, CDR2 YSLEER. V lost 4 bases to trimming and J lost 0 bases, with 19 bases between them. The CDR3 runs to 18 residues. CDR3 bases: TGCGCCAGCAGCCCAGGGGGATCTAGCGCGGACTCCTACAATGAGCAGTTCTTC. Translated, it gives CASSPGGSSADSYNEQFF.

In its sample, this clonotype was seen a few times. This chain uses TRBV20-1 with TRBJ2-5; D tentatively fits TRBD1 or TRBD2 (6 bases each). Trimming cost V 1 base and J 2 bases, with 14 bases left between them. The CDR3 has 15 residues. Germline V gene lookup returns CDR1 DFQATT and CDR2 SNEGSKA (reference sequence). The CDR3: CSARGGAGEQETQYF. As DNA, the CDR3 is TGCAGTGCTAGAGGGGGGGCGGGCGAACAAGAGACCCAGTACTTC.

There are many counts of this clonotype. CDR3 region: CASSPHGRSLGIQYF. DNA for the CDR3: TGTGCCAGCAGCCCACATGGACGGTCTCTTGGCATTCAGTACTTC. The V call is TRBV3-1, the J call TRBJ2-4; no clear D gene. Germline CDR1 is LGHDT and CDR2 is YNNKEL (reference sequence). The CDR3 runs to 15 residues. V was trimmed by 4 bases and J by 9 bases, leaving 19 bases between them.

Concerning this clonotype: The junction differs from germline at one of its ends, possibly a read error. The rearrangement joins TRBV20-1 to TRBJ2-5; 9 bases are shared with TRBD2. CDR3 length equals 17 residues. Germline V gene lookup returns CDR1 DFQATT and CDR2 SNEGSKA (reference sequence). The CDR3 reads CCASPPGSGRGRETQYF. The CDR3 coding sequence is TGCTGTGCTAGCCCTCCGGGTAGCGGGAGAGGCCGAGAGACCCAGTACTTC.

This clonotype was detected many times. The CDR3 region is CATSRAQGLGVGEQFF. CDR3 bases: TGTGCCACCAGCAGAGCCCAAGGACTAGGGGTTGGTGAGCAGTTCTTC. The chain links TRBV15 to TRBJ2-1; 7 bases are a match to TRBD2. The V segment lost 1 base and the J segment 9 bases; nucleotides outside the gene matches: 12. Germline CDR1 and CDR2: LNHNV and YYDKDF (reference sequence). CDR3 length equals 16 residues.

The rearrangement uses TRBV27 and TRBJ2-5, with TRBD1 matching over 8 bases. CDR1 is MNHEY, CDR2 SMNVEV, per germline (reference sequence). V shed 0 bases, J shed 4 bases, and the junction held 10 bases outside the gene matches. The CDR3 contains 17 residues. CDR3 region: CASSLSLRTGQRETQYF. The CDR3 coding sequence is TGTGCCAGCAGTTTATCCCTTAGGACAGGGCAAAGAGAGACCCAGTACTTC.

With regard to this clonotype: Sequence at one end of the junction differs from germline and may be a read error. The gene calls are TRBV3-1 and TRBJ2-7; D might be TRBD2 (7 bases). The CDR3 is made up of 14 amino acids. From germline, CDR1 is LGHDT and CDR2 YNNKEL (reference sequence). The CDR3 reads CASSAQRGDYKQYF. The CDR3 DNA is TGTGCCAGCAGCGCACAGAGGGGGGACTACAAGCAGTACTTC.

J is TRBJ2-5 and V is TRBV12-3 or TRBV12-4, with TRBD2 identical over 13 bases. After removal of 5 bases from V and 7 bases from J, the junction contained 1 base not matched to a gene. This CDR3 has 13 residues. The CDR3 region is CASSRLAGGTQYF. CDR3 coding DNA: TGTGCCAGCAGTCGACTAGCGGGAGGGACCCAGTACTTC.

The DNA for the CDR3 is TGTGCCTGGAGTGAGGGGGGCAGCCGGTATACGCAGTATTTT. Its protein product is CAWSEGGSRYTQYF. V gene TRBV30 combines with J gene TRBJ2-3; D possibly uses TRBD1 or TRBD2 (6 bases each). There are 14 residues in the CDR3. V lost 1 base and J 7 bases, leaving 15 bases between the germline ends. Germline-derived CDR1 and CDR2 are GTSNPN and SVGIG (reference sequence).

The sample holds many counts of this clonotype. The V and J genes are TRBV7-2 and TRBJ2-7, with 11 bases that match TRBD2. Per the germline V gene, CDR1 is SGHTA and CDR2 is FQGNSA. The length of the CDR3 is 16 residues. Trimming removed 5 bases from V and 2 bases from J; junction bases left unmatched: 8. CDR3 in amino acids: CASSPRTSGRAYEQYF. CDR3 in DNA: TGTGCCAGCAGCCCAAGGACTAGCGGGCGGGCCTACGAGCAGTACTTC.

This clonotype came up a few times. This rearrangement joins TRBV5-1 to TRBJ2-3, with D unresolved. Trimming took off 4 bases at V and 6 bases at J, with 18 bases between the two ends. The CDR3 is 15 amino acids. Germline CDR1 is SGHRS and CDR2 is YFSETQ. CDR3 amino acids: CASSTHYSSVDTQYF. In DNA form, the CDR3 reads TGCGCCAGCAGCACCCACTACTCCTCGGTTGATACGCAGTATTTT.

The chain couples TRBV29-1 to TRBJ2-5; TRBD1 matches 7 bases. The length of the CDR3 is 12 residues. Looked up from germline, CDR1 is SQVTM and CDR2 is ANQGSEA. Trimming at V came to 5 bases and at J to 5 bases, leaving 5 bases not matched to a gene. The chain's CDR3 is CSVSQGMETQYF. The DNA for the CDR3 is TGCAGCGTTTCACAGGGGATGGAGACCCAGTACTTC.

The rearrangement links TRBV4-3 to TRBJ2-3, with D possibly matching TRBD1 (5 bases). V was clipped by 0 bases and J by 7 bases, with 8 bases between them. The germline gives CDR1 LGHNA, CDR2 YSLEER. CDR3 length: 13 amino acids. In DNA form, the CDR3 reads TGCGCCAGCAGCCAAGAAGGACAAAATACGCAGTATTTT. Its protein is CASSQEGQNTQYF.

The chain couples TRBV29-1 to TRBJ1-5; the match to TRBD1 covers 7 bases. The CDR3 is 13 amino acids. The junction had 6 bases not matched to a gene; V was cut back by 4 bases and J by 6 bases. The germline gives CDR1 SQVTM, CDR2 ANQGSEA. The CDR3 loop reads CSVASAGGQPQHF. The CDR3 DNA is TGCAGCGTTGCGTCGGCAGGGGGTCAGCCCCAGCATTTT.

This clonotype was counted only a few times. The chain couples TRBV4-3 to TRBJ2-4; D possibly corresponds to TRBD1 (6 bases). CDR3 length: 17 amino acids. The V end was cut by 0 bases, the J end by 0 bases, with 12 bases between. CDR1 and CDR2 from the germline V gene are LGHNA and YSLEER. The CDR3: CASSQDLGQLAKNIQYF. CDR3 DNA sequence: TGCGCCAGCAGCCAAGATTTAGGACAGCTAGCCAAAAACATTCAGTACTTC.

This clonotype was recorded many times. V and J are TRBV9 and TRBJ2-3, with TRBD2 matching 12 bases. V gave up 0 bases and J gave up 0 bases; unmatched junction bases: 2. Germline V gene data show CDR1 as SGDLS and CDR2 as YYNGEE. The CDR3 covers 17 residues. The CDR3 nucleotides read TGTGCCAGCAGCGTAGGACTAGCGGGAGCCAGCACAGATACGCAGTATTTT. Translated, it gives CASSVGLAGASTDTQYF.

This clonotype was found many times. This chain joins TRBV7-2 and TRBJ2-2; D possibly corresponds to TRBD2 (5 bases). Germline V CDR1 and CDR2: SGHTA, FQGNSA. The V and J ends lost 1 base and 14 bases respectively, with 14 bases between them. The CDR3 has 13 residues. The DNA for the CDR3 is TGTGCCAGCAGCTTAGAAAGAGGGAGAGGCCTGTTTTTT. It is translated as CASSLERGRGLFF.

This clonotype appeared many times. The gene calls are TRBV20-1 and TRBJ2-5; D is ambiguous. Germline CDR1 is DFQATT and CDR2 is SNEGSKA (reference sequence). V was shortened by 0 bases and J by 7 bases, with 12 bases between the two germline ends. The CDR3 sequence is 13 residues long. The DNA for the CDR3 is TGCAGTGCTAGAGATACAGCCCCCGCGACCCAGTACTTC. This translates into CSARDTAPATQYF.

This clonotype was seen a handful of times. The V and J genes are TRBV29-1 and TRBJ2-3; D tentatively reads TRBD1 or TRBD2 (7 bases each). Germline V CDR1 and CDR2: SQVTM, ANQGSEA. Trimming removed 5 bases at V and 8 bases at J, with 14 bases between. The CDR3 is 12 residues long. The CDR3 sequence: CSVQGGGGTQYF. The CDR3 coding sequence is TGCAGCGTTCAAGGGGGCGGGGGTACGCAGTATTTT.

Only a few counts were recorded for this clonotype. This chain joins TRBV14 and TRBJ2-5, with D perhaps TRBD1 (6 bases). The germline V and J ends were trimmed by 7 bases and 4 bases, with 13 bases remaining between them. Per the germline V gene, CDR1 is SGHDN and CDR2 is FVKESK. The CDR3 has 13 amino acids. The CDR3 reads CASNQGYRETQYF. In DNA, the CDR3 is TGTGCCAGCAACCAGGGGTATCGAGAGACCCAGTACTTC.

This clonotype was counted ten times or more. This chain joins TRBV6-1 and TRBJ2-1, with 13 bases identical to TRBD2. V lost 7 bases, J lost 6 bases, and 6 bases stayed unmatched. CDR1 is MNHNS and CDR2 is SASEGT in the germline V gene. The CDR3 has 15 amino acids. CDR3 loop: CASTRTSGRINEQFF. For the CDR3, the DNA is TGTGCCAGCACCCGGACTAGCGGGAGAATCAATGAGCAGTTCTTC.

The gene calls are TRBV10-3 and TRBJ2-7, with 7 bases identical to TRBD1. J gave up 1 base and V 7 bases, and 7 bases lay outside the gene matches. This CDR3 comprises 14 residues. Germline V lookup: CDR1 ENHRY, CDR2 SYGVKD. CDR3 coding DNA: TGTGCCATCAATAACCGGGACAGTTCCTACGAGCAGTACTTC. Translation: CAINNRDSSYEQYF.

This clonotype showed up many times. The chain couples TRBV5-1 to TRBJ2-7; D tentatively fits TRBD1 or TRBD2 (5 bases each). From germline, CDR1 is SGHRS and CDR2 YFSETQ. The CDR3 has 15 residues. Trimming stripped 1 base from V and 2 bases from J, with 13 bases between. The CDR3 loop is CASSLSRDATYEQYF. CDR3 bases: TGCGCCAGCAGCTTGTCCCGGGACGCAACCTACGAGCAGTACTTC.

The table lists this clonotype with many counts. The CDR3: CASSPGQGEQYF. In DNA form, the CDR3 reads TGTGCCAGCAGCCCGGGACAGGGGGAGCAGTACTTC. This chain links TRBV28 with TRBJ2-7; 10 bases agree with TRBD1. The length of the CDR3 is 12 residues. Trimming took 6 bases from V and 7 from J; bases not matched to a gene: 3. Per the germline V gene, CDR1 is MDHEN and CDR2 is SYDVKM.